This record concerns one TCR beta chain sequence. The antigen is not known. The sample belongs to a study of T cell responses to AZD1222 COVID-19 vaccine. Study-wide results and caveats: Spike-specific TCR breadth and depth grew following two AZD1222 doses.

Trimming removed 3 bases at V and 5 bases at J, with 21 bases between. This CDR3 has 17 residues. Per germline, CDR1 KGHDR and CDR2 SFDVKD. The protocol was immunoSEQ multiplex PCR, while the TCRdb copy is restricted to in-frame clones and leaves out a portion. This sample has some 180,000 clones, with about nine tenths found just once. Both about-4-week and about-12-week second-dose recipients were combined. This TCR was recovered from an adult who received the AZD1222 COVID-19 vaccine. The sample in question was peripheral blood, obtained 28 days after the second AZD1222 dose. The chain has TRBV24-1 and TRBJ1-2; possibly TRBD1 for D (5 bases). Here the CDR3 reads CATSDTPPQGPRYGYTF. CDR3 nucleotide sequence: TGTGCCACCAGTGATACACCCCCCCAGGGTCCGCGTTATGGCTACACCTTC.